This TCR beta chain was sequenced in a study of blood T cells in healthy people across ages. Study-wide background: In model experiments, template switching was able to capture about one barcoded beta molecule for every two T cells that were present.

Healthy Russian Caucasian donors spanned ages roughly 6 to 90 years. This clonotype was seen a handful of times. Its specificity is not known. The ends were cut back, 4 bases at V and 1 base at J, with 10 bases in the middle. The germline gives CDR1 MNHNY, CDR2 SVGAGI (reference sequence). CDR3 length: 14 amino acids. Study observations and caveats: Roughly linearly, TCR beta diversity per million T cells fell as age increased.

Next came a second PCR, run for about 7 to 11 cycles, which used a sample-barcoded 5' primer along with a J-beta primer mix. Each CDR3 protein is one row after TCRdb ran MiXCR on the 5' RACE reads. The repertoire has 1.2 million to 1.5 million distinct CDR3 sequences, around two fifths of them found once; the top ten carry 7.9%. The sequencing sample was made of blood. This TCR came from a woman aged 18 to 35 in good health. This rearrangement joins TRBV6-6 to TRBJ1-1; D perhaps matches TRBD1 (6 bases). DNA for the CDR3: TGTGCCAGCAGTTTGGGACATTCGAACACTGAAGCTTTCTTT. It specifies CASSLGHSNTEAFF.